The 24 T cell receptor beta chains reported below all come from one sample, sequenced in a study of blood T cell repertoires in COVID-19. Method: immunoSEQ multiplex PCR; TCRdb's copy keeps in-frame clones and lacks some. This table has some 50,000 clones, 70% to 90% appearing once. Sequencing was performed on peripheral blood. The receptors shown here come from a man aged 55-75 years with acute or convalescent COVID-19.

This rearrangement joins TRBV9 to TRBJ2-3, with 8 nucleotides matching TRBD2. The CDR3 totals 15 residues. The germline V gene has CDR1 SGDLS and CDR2 YYNGEE. After removal of 0 bases from V and 5 bases from J, the junction contained 5 bases not matched to a gene. The CDR3 sequence is CASSVAPGGLDTQYF. As DNA, the CDR3 is TGTGCCAGCAGCGTAGCTCCGGGGGGGCTAGATACGCAGTATTTT.

V and J are TRBV6-6 and TRBJ1-5; weak D call: TRBD1 (6 bases). Between the trimmed V and J ends, which lost 7 bases and 4 bases, there was a span of 17 bases. The CDR3 covers 15 residues. In germline, CDR1 is MNHNY, CDR2 SVGAGI (reference sequence). Here the CDR3 reads CASTRGSPFNQPQHF. The DNA for the CDR3 is TGTGCCAGCACCAGGGGAAGTCCTTTTAATCAGCCCCAGCATTTT.

V is TRBV6-1 and J is TRBJ1-1; D gene ambiguous. Germline V lookup: CDR1 MNHNS, CDR2 SASEGT. Trimming took 2 bases from V and 10 from J, leaving 8 bases between them. This CDR3 spans 11 amino acids. The chain's CDR3 is CASSESPRAFF. CDR3 coding DNA: TGTGCCAGCAGTGAAAGCCCAAGAGCTTTCTTT.

This clone has a single count. V and J are TRBV29-1 and TRBJ2-3, with D maybe TRBD2 (5 bases). CDR3 size: 15 residues. V was shortened by 7 bases and J by 0 bases, with 17 bases between the two germline ends. Germline CDR1 reads SQVTM; CDR2 reads ANQGSEA. The CDR3 region has the DNA TGCAGCGCCGCAGCGAGGGCAGATAGCACAGATACGCAGTATTTT. Residues: CSAAARADSTDTQYF.

The genes are TRBV7-9 and TRBJ1-1; possibly TRBD1 for D (5 bases). The germline V gene encodes CDR1 SEHNR and CDR2 FQNEAQ (reference sequence). The CDR3 spans 14 residues. The germline V and J ends were trimmed by 4 bases and 1 base, with 10 bases remaining between them. CDR3 amino acids: CASSWSQGNTEAFF. The CDR3 DNA reads TGTGCCAGCAGCTGGTCCCAGGGGAACACTGAAGCTTTCTTT.

This rearrangement joins TRBV7-2 to TRBJ2-3; 7 bases are a match to TRBD1. Germline V gives CDR1 SGHTA, CDR2 FQGNSA. Germline trimming cut 5 bases from V and 5 bases from J; bases unmatched to any gene: 10. The CDR3 spans 15 residues. Written as DNA, the CDR3 is TGTGCCAGCAGCCGCATCGGACAGGCACAAGATACGCAGTATTTT. This gives the protein CASSRIGQAQDTQYF. Filled out from reference TRBV7-2 and TRBJ2-3, the complete variable domain reads GAGVSQSPSNKVTEKGKDVELRCDPISGHTALYWYRQSLGQGLEFLIYFQGNSAPDKSGLPSDRFSAERTGGSVSTLTIQRTQQEDSAVYLCASSRIGQAQDTQYFGPGTRLTVL.

In its sample, this clone was seen once. This rearrangement joins TRBV5-1 to TRBJ1-2, with 9 bases lining up with TRBD1. There are 14 residues in the CDR3. Germline lookup yields CDR1 SGHRS and CDR2 YFSETQ. After removal of 4 bases from V and 4 bases from J, the junction contained 5 bases not matched to a gene. The CDR3 nucleotides read TGCGCCAGCAGCCCGGGACAGGGTGCCTATGGCTACACCTTC. Translated: CASSPGQGAYGYTF.

The chain employs TRBV5-4 and TRBJ2-2, with D tentatively TRBD1 (6 bases). This CDR3 contains 15 residues. V was pared by 0 bases and J by 5 bases, with 11 bases between. Germline CDR1 SGHNT, CDR2 YYREEE (reference sequence). DNA for the CDR3: TGTGCCAGCAGCTTGGATCCAGGGGTTACCGGGGAGCTGTTTTTT. It yields the protein CASSLDPGVTGELFF.

The chain links TRBV19 to TRBJ1-1; 7 nucleotides line up with TRBD1. Germline V gene sequence: CDR1 LNHDA, CDR2 SQIVND (reference sequence). The CDR3 consists of 14 residues. Trimming cost V 2 bases and J 0 bases; bases outside gene matches: 0. For the CDR3, the DNA is TGTGCCAGTAGTATAACAGGGGTGAACACTGAAGCTTTCTTT. Translating it yields CASSITGVNTEAFF.

The genes are TRBV10-3 and TRBJ2-7, with TRBD1 matching 11 bases. CDR3 size: 15 residues. After removal of 5 bases from V and 6 bases from J, the junction contained 9 bases not matched to a gene. Germline V gene data show CDR1 as ENHRY and CDR2 as SYGVKD. DNA of the CDR3: TGTGCCATCAGTCCCTCTACTGGGACAGGGGGCGAGCAGTACTTC. Translated: CAISPSTGTGGEQYF.

V and J are TRBV3-1 (or the pseudogene TRBV3-2) and TRBJ2-2, with 8 nucleotides matching TRBD1. Trimming took 4 bases from V and 2 from J; bases not matched to a gene: 3. The CDR3 has 15 residues. Germline V gene lookup returns CDR1 LGHDT and CDR2 YNNKEL (reference sequence). CDR3 in DNA: TGTGCCAGCAGCCCTGACAGGGGCAACACCGGGGAGCTGTTTTTT. Its protein product is CASSPDRGNTGELFF.

V is TRBV18 and J is TRBJ1-1; D gene ambiguous. The CDR3 length is 15 residues. In germline, CDR1 is KGHSH, CDR2 LQKENI. Between the trimmed V and J ends, which lost 3 bases and 4 bases, there was a span of 15 bases. CDR3 loop: CASSPGWETSTEAFF. CDR3 nucleotide sequence: TGTGCCAGCTCACCCGGATGGGAGACTTCCACTGAAGCTTTCTTT.

The CDR3 spells CASSPRESNEKLFF. In DNA form, the CDR3 reads TGTGCCAGCAGCCCCCGTGAGTCTAATGAAAAACTGTTTTTT. The chain couples TRBV7-2 to TRBJ1-4; D uncertain. The V end lost 5 bases, the J end lost 3 bases, and 10 bases lay between the germline ends. There are 14 residues in the CDR3. Germline CDR1 is SGHTA and CDR2 is FQGNSA.

The chain carries TRBV5-6 and TRBJ1-5; 8 bases match TRBD1. Germline CDR1 reads SGHDT; CDR2 reads YYEEEE. The CDR3 covers 15 residues. Trimming cost V 3 bases and J 5 bases; bases outside gene matches: 7. CDR3 in amino acids: CASSYLDRADQPQHF. Here the CDR3 DNA reads TGTGCCAGCAGCTACTTGGACAGGGCCGATCAGCCCCAGCATTTT.

This clone is a singleton in its sample. This chain links TRBV5-6 with TRBJ1-2; D perhaps matches TRBD1 (5 bases). The germline CDR1 and CDR2 sequences are SGHDT and YYEEEE. The V end lost 4 bases, the J end lost 7 bases, and 14 bases lay between the germline ends. This CDR3 contains 13 residues. CDR3 nucleotide sequence: TGTGCCAGCAGCCCATCCAGGGATGGTGGCTACACCTTC. Translated: CASSPSRDGGYTF.

A single count supports this clone. The chain uses TRBV6-5 and TRBJ2-7; 11 nucleotides line up with TRBD1. The germline V gene encodes CDR1 MNHEY and CDR2 SVGAGI. Unmatched junction bases numbered 2, after V lost 6 bases and J lost 4 bases. The CDR3 covers 13 residues. Written as DNA, the CDR3 is TGTGCCAGCAGGGGACAGGGGGTATACGAGCAGTACTTC. This gives the protein CASRGQGVYEQYF.

The V gene is TRBV30, the J gene TRBJ1-1; a weak D match, TRBD1 (5 bases). CDR3 size: 13 residues. Germline V CDR1 and CDR2: GTSNPN, SVGIG (reference sequence). Deletions cut 4 bases from V and 3 bases from J, with 12 bases between. The CDR3: CAWNLQAYTEAFF. Here the CDR3 DNA reads TGTGCCTGGAACCTACAGGCATACACTGAAGCTTTCTTT.

This chain uses TRBV7-8 with TRBJ2-7; perhaps TRBD1 as D (6 bases). The germline gives CDR1 SGHVS, CDR2 FQNEAQ. The CDR3 totals 13 residues. The V and J ends lost 2 bases and 7 bases respectively, with 12 bases between them. CDR3 DNA: TGTGCCAGCAGCTTACCAGGGGCTTATGAGCAGTACTTC. It is translated as CASSLPGAYEQYF.

This clone was counted once. The chain uses TRBV3-1 (or the pseudogene TRBV3-2) and TRBJ1-2; unclear D gene. The CDR3 extends over 15 amino acids. Deletions cut 0 bases from V and 0 bases from J, with 8 bases between. Germline loops: CDR1 LGHDT, CDR2 YNNKEL (reference sequence). CDR3 in DNA: TGTGCCAGCAGCCAAGATTGGAGAGCTAACTATGGCTACACCTTC. This codes for CASSQDWRANYGYTF.

The chain is built from TRBV7-9 and TRBJ1-1; D may be TRBD1 (5 bases). This CDR3 is 13 amino acids long. The germline CDR1 and CDR2 sequences are SEHNR and FQNEAQ (reference sequence). V gave up 4 bases and J gave up 6 bases, with 12 bases separating them. This CDR3 reads CASSSQRGPEAFF. The CDR3 DNA follows: TGTGCCAGCAGCTCGCAAAGGGGTCCTGAAGCTTTCTTT.

The chain joins TRBV6-6 to TRBJ2-3, with 12 bases lining up with TRBD2. The CDR3 is 16 residues long. Looked up from germline, CDR1 is MNHNY and CDR2 is SVGAGI (reference sequence). J lost 5 bases, V lost 2 bases, and 5 bases had no gene match. As DNA, the CDR3 is TGTGCCAGCAGTTACCTAGCGGGGGGGCGAGGAGATACGCAGTATTTT. Amino acids: CASSYLAGGRGDTQYF.

The V and J genes are TRBV12-5 and TRBJ2-7; D possibly corresponds to TRBD1 (6 bases). Trimming left V 7 bases short and J 9 bases short, with 16 bases between. This CDR3 has 12 amino acids. The germline CDR1 and CDR2 sequences are LGHNT and FRNRAP. The chain's CDR3 is CASAPQGSSQYF. The CDR3 DNA follows: TGTGCTAGTGCCCCACAGGGCAGTTCGCAGTACTTC.

V and J are TRBV10-1 and TRBJ1-5; 12 bases are a match to TRBD1. Germline values: CDR1 WNHNN, CDR2 SYGVQD (reference sequence). After removal of 4 bases from V and 8 bases from J, the junction contained 3 bases not matched to a gene. This CDR3 comprises 14 residues. The CDR3 region is CASSGDRGRKPQHF. Written as DNA, the CDR3 is TGCGCCAGCAGTGGGGACAGGGGGCGAAAGCCCCAGCATTTT.

The CDR3 reads CASRTGDQPQHF. CDR3 nucleotides: TGTGCCAGTAGGACAGGGGATCAGCCCCAGCATTTT. J is TRBJ1-5 and V is TRBV19; 8 bases map to TRBD1. The V gene's germline CDR1 is LNHDA and CDR2 SQIVND (reference sequence). This CDR3 contains 12 residues. J gave up 5 bases and V 6 bases, and 0 bases lay outside the gene matches.